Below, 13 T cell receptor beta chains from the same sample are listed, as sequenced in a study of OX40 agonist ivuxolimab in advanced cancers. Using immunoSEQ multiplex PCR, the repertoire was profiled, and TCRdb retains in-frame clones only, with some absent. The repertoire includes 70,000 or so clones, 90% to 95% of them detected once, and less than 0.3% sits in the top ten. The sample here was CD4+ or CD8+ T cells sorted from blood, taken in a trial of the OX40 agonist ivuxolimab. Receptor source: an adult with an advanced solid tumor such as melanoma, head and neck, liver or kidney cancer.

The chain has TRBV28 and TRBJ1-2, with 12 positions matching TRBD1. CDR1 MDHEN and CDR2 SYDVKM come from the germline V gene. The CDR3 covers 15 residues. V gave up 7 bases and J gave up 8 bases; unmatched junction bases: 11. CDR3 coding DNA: TGTGCCAGCATCCCTTCCGGGACAGGGGGCCGGGGCTACACCTTC. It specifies CASIPSGTGGRGYTF.

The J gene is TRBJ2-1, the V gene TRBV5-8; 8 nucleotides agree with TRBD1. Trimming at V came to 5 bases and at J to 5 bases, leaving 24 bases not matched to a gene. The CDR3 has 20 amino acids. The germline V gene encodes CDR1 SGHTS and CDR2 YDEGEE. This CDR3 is CASSSQGAGFMGPSNNEQFF. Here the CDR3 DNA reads TGTGCCAGCAGTTCTCAGGGGGCTGGCTTTATGGGGCCGTCGAACAATGAGCAGTTCTTC.

CDR3 sequence (DNA): TGCGCCAGCAGCTTGGATGGGGGAAACTATGGCTACACCTTC. Its translation is CASSLDGGNYGYTF. The rearrangement links TRBV5-1 to TRBJ1-2, with D possibly TRBD1 on 5 matching bases. CDR1 and CDR2 from the germline V gene are SGHRS and YFSETQ. Between the trimmed V and J ends, which lost 0 bases and 2 bases, there was a span of 8 bases. The CDR3 is made up of 14 amino acids.

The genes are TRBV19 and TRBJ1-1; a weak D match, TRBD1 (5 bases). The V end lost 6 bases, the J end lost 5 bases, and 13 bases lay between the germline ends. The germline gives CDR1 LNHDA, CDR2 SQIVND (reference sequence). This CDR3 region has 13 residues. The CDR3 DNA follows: TGTGCCAGTAGACCCTTAAGGGGTACTGAAGCTTTCTTT. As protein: CASRPLRGTEAFF.

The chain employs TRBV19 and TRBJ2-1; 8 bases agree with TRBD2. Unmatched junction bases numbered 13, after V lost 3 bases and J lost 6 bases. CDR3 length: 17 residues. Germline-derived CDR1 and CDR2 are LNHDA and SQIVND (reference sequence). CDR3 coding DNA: TGTGCCAGTAGTATCGCATTTAGGACTAGCTCCGTCAATGAGCAGTTCTTC. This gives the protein CASSIAFRTSSVNEQFF.

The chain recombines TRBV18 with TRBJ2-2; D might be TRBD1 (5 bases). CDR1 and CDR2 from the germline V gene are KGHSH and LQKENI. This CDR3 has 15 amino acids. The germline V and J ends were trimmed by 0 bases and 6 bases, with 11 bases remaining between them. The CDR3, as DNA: TGTGCCAGCTCACCACCGTCCAGGGAACCCGGGGAGCTGTTTTTT. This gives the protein CASSPPSREPGELFF.

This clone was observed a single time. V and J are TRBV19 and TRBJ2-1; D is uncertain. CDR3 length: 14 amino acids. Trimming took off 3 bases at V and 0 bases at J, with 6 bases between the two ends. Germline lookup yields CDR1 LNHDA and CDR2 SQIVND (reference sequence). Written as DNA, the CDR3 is TGTGCCAGTAGTATGGGTAGCTCCTACAATGAGCAGTTCTTC. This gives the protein CASSMGSSYNEQFF. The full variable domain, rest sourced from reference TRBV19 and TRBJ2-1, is DGGITQSPKYLFRKEGQNVTLSCEQNLNHDAMYWYRQDPGQGLRLIYYSQIVNDFQKGDIAEGYSVSREKKESFPLTVTSAQKNPTAFYLCASSMGSSYNEQFFGPGTRLTVL.

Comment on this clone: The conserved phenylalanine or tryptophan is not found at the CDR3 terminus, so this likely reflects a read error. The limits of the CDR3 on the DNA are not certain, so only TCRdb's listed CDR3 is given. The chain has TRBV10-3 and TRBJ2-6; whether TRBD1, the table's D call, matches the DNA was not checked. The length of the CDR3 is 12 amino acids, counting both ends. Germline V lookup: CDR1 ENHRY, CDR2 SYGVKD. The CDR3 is CAISDGTGFTEL.

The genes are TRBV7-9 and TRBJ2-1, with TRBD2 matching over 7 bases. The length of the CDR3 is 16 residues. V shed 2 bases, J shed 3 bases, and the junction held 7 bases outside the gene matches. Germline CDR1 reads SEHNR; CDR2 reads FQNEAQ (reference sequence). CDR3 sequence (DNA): TGTGCCAGCAGCTTACCCCTCAGCGGGAACTACAATGAGCAGTTCTTC. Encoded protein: CASSLPLSGNYNEQFF.

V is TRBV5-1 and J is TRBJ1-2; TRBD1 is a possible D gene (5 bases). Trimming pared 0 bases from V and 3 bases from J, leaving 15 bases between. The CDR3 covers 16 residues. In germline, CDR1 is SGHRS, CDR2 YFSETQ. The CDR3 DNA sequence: TGCGCCAGCAGCTTGGCCCGGGACGGATGGGACTATGGCTACACCTTC. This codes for CASSLARDGWDYGYTF.

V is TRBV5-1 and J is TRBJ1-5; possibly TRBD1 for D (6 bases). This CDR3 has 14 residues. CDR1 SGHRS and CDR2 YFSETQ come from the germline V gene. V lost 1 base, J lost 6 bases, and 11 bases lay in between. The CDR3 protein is CASSLLGGPQPQHF. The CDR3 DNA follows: TGCGCCAGCAGCTTGTTGGGGGGCCCTCAGCCCCAGCATTTT.

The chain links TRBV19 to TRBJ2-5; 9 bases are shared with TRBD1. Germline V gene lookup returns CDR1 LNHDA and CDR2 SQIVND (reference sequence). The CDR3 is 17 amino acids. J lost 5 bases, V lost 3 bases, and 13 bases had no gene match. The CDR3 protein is CASSIRVGTGNGETQYF. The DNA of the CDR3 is TGTGCCAGTAGTATCAGGGTCGGGACAGGGAACGGGGAGACCCAGTACTTC.

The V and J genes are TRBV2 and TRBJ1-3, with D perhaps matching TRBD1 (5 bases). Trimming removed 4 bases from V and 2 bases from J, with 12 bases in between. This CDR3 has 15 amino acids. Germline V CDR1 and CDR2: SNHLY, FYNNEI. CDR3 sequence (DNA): TGTGCCAGCAGTGTTCGGGAACAGGCTGGAAACACCATATATTTT. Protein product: CASSVREQAGNTIYF. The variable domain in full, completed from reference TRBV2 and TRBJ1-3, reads EPEVTQTPSHQVTQMGQEVILRCVPISNHLYFYWYRQILGQKVEFLVSFYNNEISEKSEIFDDQFSVERPDGSNFTLKIRSTKLEDSAMYFCASSVREQAGNTIYFGEGSWLTVV.